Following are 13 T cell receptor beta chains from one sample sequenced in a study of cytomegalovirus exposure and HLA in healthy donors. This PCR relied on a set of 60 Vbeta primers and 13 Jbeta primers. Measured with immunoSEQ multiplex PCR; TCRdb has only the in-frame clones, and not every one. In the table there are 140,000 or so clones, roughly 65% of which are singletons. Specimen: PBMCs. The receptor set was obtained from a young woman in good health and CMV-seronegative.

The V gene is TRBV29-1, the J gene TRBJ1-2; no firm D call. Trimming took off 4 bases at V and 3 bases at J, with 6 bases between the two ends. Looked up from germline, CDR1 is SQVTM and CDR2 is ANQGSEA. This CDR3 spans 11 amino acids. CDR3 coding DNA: TGCAGCGTTGCCGGGGACTATGGCTACACCTTC. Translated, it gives CSVAGDYGYTF. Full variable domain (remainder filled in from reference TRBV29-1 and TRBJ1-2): SAVISQKPSRDICQRGTSLTIQCQVDSQVTMMFWYRQQPGQSLTLIATANQGSEATYESGFVIDKFPISRPNLTFSTLTVSNMSPEDSSIYLCSVAGDYGYTFGSGTRLTVV.

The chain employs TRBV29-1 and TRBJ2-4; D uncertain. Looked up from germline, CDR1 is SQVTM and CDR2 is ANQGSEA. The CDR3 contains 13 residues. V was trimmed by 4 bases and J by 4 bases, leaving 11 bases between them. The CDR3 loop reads CSVVLPPKNIQYF. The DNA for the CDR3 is TGCAGCGTTGTCCTCCCCCCGAAAAACATTCAGTACTTC. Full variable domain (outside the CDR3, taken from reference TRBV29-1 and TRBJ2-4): SAVISQKPSRDICQRGTSLTIQCQVDSQVTMMFWYRQQPGQSLTLIATANQGSEATYESGFVIDKFPISRPNLTFSTLTVSNMSPEDSSIYLCSVVLPPKNIQYFGAGTRLSVL.

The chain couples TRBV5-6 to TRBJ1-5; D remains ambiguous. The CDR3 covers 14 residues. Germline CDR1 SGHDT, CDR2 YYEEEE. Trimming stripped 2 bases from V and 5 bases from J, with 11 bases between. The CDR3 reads CASSLNGDHQPQHF. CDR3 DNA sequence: TGTGCCAGCAGCTTAAACGGGGATCATCAGCCCCAGCATTTT. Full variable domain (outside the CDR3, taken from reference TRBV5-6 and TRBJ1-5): DAGVTQSPTHLIKTRGQQVTLRCSPKSGHDTVSWYQQALGQGPQFIFQYYEEEERQRGNFPDRFSGHQFPNYSSELNVNALLLGDSALYLCASSLNGDHQPQHFGDGTRLSIL.

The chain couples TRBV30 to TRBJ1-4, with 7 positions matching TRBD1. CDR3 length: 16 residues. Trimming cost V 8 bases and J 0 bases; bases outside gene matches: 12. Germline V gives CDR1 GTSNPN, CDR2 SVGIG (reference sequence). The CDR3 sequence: CAGAGQIFATNEKLFF. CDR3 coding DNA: TGTGCCGGGGCGGGACAGATTTTTGCAACTAATGAAAAACTGTTTTTT.

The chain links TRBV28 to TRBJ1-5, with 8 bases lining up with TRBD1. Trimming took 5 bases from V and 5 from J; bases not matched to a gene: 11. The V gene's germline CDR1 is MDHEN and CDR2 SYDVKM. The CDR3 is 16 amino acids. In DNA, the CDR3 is TGTGCCAGCAGTCCTCCCGGGACAGGCGGCGATCAGCCCCAGCATTTT. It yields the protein CASSPPGTGGDQPQHF.

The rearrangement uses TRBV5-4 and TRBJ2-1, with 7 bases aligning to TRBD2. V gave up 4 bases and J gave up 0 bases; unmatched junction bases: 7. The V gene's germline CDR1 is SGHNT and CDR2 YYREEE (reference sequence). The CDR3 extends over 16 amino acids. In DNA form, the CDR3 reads TGTGCCAGCAGCCCCTCAGCGGGAAACTCCTACAATGAGCAGTTCTTC. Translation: CASSPSAGNSYNEQFF.

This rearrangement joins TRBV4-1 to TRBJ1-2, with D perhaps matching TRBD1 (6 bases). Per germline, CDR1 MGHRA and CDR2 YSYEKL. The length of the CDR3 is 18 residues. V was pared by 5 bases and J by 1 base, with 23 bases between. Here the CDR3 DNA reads TGCGCCAGCAGCGAGGACCGGGAGGGGGGCCTAGGTAACTATGGCTACACCTTC. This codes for CASSEDREGGLGNYGYTF.

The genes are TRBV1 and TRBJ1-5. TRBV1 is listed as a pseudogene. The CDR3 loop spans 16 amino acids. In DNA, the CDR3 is TGCACCAGCAGCCCGCAAGGCCCGGGGGGCAATCAGCCCCAGCATTTT. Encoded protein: CTSSPQGPGGNQPQHF.

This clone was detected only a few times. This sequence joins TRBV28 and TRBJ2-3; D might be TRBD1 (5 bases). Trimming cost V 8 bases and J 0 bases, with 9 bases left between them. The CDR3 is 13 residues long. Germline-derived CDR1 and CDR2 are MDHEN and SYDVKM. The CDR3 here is CASFDSSTDTQYF. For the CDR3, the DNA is TGTGCCAGCTTTGACAGTAGCACAGATACGCAGTATTTT. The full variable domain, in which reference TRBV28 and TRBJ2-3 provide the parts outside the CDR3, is DVKVTQSSRYLVKRTGEKVFLECVQDMDHENMFWYRQDPGLGLRLIYFSYDVKMKEKGDIPEGYSVSREKKERFSLILESASTNQTSMYLCASFDSSTDTQYFGPGTRLTVL.

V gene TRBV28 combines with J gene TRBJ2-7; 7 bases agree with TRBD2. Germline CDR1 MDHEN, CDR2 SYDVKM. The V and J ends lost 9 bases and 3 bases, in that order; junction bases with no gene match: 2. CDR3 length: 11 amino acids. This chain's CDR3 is CASGLDYEQYF. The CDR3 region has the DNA TGTGCCAGTGGACTAGACTACGAGCAGTACTTC.

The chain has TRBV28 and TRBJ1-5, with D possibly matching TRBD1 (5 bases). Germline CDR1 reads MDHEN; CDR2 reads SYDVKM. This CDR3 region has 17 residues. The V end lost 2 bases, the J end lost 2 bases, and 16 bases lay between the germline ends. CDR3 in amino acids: CASSLHPSGVGNQPQHF. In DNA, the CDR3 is TGTGCCAGCAGTTTACACCCGTCGGGGGTGGGCAATCAGCCCCAGCATTTT.

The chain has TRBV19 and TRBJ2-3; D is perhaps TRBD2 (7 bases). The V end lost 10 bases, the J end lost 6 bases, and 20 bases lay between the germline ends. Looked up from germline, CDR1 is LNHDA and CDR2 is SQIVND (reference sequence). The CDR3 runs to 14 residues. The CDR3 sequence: CATRRRGGPDTQYF. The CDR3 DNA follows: TGTGCCACCCGGCGGAGGGGGGGACCCGATACGCAGTATTTT.

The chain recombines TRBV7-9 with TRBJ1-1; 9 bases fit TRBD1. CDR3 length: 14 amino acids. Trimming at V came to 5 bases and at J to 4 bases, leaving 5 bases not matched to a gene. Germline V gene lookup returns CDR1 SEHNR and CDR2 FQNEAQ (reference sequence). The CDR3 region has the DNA TGTGCCAGCAGCCAACAGGGGGCTAGCACTGAAGCTTTCTTT. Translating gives CASSQQGASTEAFF.